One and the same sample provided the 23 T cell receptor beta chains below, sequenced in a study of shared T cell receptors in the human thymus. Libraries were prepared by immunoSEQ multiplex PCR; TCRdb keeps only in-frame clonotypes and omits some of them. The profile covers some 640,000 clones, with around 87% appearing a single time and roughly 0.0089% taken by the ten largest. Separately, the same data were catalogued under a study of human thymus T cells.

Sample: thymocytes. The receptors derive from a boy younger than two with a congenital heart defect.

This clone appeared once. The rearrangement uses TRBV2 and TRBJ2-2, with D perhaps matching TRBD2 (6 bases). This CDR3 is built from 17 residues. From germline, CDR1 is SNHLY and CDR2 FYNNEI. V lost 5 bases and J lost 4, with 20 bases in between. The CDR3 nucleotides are TGTGCCAGCAGTCCATCCGGGACTCCATCGGGCACCGGGGAGCTGTTTTTT. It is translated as CASSPSGTPSGTGELFF.

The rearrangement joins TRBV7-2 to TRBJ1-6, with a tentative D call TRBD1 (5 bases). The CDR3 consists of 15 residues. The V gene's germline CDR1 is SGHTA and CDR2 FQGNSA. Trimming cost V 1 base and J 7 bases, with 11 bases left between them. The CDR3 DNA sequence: TGTGCCAGCAGCTTAGTAGAGACAGCCAATTCACCCCTCCACTTT. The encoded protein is CASSLVETANSPLHF.

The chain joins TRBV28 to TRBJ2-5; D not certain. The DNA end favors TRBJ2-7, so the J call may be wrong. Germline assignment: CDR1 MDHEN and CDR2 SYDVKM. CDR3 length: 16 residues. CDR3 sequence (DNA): TGTGCCAGCAGTTTCCACCCAACCCTTCACCTCTACGAGCAGTACTTC. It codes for CASSFHPTLHLYEQYF.

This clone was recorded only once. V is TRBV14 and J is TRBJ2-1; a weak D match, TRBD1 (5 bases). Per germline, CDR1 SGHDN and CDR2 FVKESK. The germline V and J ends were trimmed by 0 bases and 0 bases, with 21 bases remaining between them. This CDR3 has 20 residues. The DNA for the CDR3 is TGTGCCAGCAGCCAAGATTGCGACTGGGCGGACACGAGCTCCTACAATGAGCAGTTCTTC. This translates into CASSQDCDWADTSSYNEQFF.

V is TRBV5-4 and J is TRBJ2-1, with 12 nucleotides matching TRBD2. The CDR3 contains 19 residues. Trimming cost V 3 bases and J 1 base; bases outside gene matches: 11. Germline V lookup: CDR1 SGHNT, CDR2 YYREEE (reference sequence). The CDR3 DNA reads TGTGCCAGCAGCTCGACTAGCGGGAGCGCTCATCCGTCCTACAATGAGCAGTTCTTC. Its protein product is CASSSTSGSAHPSYNEQFF.

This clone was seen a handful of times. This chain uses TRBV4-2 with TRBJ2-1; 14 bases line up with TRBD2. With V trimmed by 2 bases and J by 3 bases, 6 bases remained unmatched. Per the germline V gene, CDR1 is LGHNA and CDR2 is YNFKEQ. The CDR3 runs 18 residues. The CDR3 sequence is CASSQSRTSGGYYNEQFF. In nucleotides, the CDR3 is TGTGCCAGCAGCCAAAGTCGGACTAGCGGGGGGTACTACAATGAGCAGTTCTTC.

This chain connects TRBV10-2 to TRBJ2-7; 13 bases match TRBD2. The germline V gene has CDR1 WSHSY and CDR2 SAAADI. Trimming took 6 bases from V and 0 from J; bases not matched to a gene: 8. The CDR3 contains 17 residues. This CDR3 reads CASRGLAGASSSYEQYF. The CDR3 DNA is TGCGCCAGCAGAGGACTAGCGGGAGCTTCCAGCTCCTACGAGCAGTACTTC.

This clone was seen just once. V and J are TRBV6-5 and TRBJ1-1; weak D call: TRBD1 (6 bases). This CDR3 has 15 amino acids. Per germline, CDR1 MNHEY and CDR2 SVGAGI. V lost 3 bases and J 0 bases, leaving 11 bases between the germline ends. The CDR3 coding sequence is TGTGCCAGCAGTTATTCCAGGACAGTGAACACTGAAGCTTTCTTT. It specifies CASSYSRTVNTEAFF.

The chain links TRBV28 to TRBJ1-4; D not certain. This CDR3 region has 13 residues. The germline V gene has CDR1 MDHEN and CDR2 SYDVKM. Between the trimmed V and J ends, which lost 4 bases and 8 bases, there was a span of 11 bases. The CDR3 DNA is TGTGCCAGCAGTTCTGCAGGTCGGGAAAAACTGTTTTTT. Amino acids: CASSSAGREKLFF.

The chain's CDR3 is CASSPRTRQGGTDTQYF. The CDR3 DNA is TGTGCCAGCAGCCCCCGCACCCGACAGGGCGGCACAGATACGCAGTATTTT. The rearrangement links TRBV9 to TRBJ2-3; 7 bases are a match to TRBD1. The V and J ends lost 4 bases and 1 base, in that order; junction bases with no gene match: 12. This CDR3 has 17 residues. The germline gives CDR1 SGDLS, CDR2 YYNGEE.

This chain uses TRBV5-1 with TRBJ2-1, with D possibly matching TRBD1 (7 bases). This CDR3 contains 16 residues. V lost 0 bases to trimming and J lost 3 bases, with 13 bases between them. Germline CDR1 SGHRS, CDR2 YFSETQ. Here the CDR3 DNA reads TGCGCCAGCAGCTTGGGTGCAGGGGGGATCTACAATGAGCAGTTCTTC. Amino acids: CASSLGAGGIYNEQFF.

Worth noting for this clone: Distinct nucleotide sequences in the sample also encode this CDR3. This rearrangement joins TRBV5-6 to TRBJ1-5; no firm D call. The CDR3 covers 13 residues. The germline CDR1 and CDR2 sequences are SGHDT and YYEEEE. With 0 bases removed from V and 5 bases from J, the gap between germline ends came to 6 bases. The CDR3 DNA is TGTGCCAGCAGCTTGGGTGGAGATCAGCCCCAGCATTTT. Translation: CASSLGGDQPQHF.

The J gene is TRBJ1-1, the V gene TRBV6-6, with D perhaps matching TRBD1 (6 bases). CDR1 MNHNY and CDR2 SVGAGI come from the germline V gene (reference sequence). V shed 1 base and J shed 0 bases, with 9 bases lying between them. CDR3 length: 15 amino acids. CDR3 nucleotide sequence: TGTGCCAGCAGTTACTACAGGGCAATGAACACTGAAGCTTTCTTT. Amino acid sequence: CASSYYRAMNTEAFF.

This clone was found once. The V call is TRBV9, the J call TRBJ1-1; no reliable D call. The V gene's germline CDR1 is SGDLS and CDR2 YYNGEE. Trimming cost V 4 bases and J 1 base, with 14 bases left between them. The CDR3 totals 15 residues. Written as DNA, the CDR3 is TGTGCCAGCAGCCCCCCCGACCAGGAGAACACTGAAGCTTTCTTT. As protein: CASSPPDQENTEAFF.

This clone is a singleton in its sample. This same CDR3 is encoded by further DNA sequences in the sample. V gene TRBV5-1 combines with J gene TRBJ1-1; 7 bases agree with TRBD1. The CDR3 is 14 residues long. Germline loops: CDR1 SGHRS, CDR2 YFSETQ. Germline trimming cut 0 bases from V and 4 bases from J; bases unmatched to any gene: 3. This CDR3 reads CASSLGQGGTEAFF. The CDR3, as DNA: TGCGCCAGCAGCTTGGGACAGGGTGGCACTGAAGCTTTCTTT.

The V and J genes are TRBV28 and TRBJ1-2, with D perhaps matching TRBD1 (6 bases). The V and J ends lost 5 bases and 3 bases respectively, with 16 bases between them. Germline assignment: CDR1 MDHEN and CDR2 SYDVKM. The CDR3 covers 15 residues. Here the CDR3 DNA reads TGTGCCAGCAGTAGCCCCGGGGGGGCGGACTATGGCTACACCTTC. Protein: CASSSPGGADYGYTF.

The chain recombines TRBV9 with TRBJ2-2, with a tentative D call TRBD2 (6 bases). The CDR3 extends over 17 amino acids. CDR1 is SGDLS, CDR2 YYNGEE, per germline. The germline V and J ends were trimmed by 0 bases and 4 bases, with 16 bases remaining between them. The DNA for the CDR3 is TGTGCCAGCAGCGTAGACCCGCCGGGACTCCTCACCGGGGAGCTGTTTTTT. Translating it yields CASSVDPPGLLTGELFF.

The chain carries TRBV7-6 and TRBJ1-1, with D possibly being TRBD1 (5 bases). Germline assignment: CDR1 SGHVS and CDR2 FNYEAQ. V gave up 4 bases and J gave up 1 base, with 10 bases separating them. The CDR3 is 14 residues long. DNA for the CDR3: TGTGCCAGCAGCTCAGGACAACGGAACACTGAAGCTTTCTTT. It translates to CASSSGQRNTEAFF.

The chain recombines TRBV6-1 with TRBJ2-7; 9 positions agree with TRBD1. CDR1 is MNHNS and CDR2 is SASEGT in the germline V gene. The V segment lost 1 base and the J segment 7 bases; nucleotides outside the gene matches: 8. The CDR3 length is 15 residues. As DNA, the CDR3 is TGTGCCAGCAGTGAAGGGGACAGGGAAGTGAGGGAGCAGTACTTC. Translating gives CASSEGDREVREQYF.

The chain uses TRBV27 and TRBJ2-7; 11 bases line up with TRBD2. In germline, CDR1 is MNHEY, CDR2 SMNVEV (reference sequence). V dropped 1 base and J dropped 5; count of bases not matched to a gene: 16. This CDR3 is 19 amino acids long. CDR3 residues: CASSLYTSGSEVPKDEQYF. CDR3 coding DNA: TGTGCCAGCAGTTTATACACTAGCGGGAGTGAGGTTCCGAAGGACGAGCAGTACTTC.

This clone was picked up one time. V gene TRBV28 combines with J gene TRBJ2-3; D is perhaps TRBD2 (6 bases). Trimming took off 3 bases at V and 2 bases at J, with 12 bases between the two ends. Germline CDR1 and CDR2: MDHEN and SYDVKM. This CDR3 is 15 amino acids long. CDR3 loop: CASSFSAGPTDTQYF. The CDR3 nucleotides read TGTGCCAGCAGTTTTTCGGCGGGACCCACAGATACGCAGTATTTT.

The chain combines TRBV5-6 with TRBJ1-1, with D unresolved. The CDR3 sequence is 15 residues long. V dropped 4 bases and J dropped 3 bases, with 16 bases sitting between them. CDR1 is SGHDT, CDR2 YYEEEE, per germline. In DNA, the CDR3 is TGTGCCAGCAGCCCAAGGAGGGCCGCGGACACTGAAGCTTTCTTT. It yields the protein CASSPRRAADTEAFF.

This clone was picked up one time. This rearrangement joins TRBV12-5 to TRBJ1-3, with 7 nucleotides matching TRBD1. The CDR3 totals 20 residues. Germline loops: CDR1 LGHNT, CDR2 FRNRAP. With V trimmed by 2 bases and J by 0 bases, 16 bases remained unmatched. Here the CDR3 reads CASGLPPDRASNLSGNTIYF. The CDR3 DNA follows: TGTGCTAGTGGTTTGCCCCCCGACAGGGCCTCCAACCTCTCTGGAAACACCATATATTTT.